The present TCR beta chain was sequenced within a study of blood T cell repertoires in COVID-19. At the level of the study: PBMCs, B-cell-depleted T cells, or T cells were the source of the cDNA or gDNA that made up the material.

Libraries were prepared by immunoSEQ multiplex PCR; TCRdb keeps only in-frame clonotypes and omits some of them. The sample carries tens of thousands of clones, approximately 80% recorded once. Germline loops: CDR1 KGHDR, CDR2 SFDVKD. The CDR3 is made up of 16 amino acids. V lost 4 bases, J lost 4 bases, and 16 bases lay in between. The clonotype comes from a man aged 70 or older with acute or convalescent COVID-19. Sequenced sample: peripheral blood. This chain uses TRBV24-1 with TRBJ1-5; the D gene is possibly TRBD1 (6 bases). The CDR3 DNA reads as TGTGCCACCAGTGAGAGCGCCGGGACACAAAATCAGCCCCAGCATTTT. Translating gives CATSESAGTQNQPQHF.